This TCR beta chain was recovered during a study of shared clonotypes between healthy human individuals. CCR7-negative CD45RA+ TemRA cells were pooled with CD45RO+ cells for CD8 memory. The CDR3 spans 15 residues. V was cut by 7 bases and J by 3 bases, with 15 bases left in between. Germline loops: CDR1 LNHNV, CDR2 YYDKDF (reference sequence). Findings and limits, study-wide: There were few donors, and this limited the genetic and exposure-history diversity represented.

Clones were read by immunoSEQ multiplex PCR, and TCRdb kept only the in-frame ones, dropping some. Here the sample spans around 690,000 clones, about 90% being singletons. Remarks on this clone: The antigen is not known.

The sequence was obtained from a man between 18 and 35 years old in good health. Some clones in this sample may be carry-over from other donors' samples. This rearrangement joins TRBV15 to TRBJ2-2; D not certain. The specimen sequenced was memory CD8+ T cells from PBMCs. Documented subset: CD45RO+ cells pooled with CCR7-negative TemRA cells. The CDR3 bases are TGTGCCACCACCACAGAGACCCTTGACACCGGGGAGCTGTTTTTT. Its protein is CATTTETLDTGELFF.